The clone carrying this T cell receptor (beta chain) turned up a few times. The data were produced by immunoSEQ multiplex PCR, yet TCRdb's version contains in-frame clones alone and is incomplete. The table includes over 300,000 clones, 80% to 90% detected once. Participants, 18 to 89 years old, spanned 24 US areas. The entry originates in a study of blood T cell repertoires in COVID-19. Per the germline V gene, CDR1 is LNHNV and CDR2 is YYDKDF (reference sequence). V was pared by 0 bases and J by 1 base, with 10 bases between. This CDR3 spans 15 amino acids. The rearrangement uses TRBV15 and TRBJ2-7; possibly TRBD2 for D (7 bases). The sequence derives from a man in his thirties or forties who had recovered from COVID-19. Input material: PBMCs or T cells enriched from blood (not recorded which). CDR3 region: CATSRDRGGSYEQYF. The CDR3 nucleotides read TGTGCCACCAGCAGAGATAGGGGGGGTTCCTACGAGCAGTACTTC.